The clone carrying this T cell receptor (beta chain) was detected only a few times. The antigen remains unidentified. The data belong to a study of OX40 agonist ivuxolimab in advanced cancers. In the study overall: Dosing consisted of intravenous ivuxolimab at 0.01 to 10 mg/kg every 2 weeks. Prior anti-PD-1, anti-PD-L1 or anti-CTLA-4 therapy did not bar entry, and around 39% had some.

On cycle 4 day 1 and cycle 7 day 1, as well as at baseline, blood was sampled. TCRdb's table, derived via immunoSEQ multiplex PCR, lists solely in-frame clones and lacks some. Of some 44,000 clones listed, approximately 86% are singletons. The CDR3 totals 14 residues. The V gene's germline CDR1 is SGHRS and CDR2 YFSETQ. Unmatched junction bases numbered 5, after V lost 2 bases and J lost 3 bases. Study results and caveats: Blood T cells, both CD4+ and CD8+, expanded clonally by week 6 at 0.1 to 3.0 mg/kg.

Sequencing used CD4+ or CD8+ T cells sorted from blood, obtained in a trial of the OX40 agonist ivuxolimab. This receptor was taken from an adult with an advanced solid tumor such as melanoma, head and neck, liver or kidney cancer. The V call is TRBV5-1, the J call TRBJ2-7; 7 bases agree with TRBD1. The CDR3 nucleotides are TGCGCCAGCAGCTTTGAGACAGGGTACTACGAGCAGTACTTC. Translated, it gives CASSFETGYYEQYF. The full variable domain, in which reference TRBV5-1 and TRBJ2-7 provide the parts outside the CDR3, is KAGVTQTPRYLIKTRGQQVTLSCSPISGHRSVSWYQQTPGQGLQFLFEYFSETQRNKGNFPGRFSGRQFSNSRSEMNVSTLELGDSALYLCASSFETGYYEQYFGPGTRLTVT.